This T cell receptor (beta chain) was documented in a study of blood T cell repertoires in COVID-19. Study summary: PBMCs, B-cell-depleted T cells, or T cells provided the cDNA or gDNA that made up the material.

The V end lost 3 bases, the J end lost 0 bases, and 9 bases lay between the germline ends. Per germline, CDR1 SGHTA and CDR2 FQGTGA. This CDR3 spans 15 amino acids. Original methodology: Quantification of nucleated cells was approximated via reference gene primer amplification. The protocol was immunoSEQ multiplex PCR, while the TCRdb copy is restricted to in-frame clones and leaves out a portion. V and J calls and clone size follow that table, whereas D and trimming were derived from the DNA. The sample includes roughly 200,000 clones, 70% to 90% of them seen just once. The genes are TRBV7-3 and TRBJ2-1; D gene uncertain. Sequenced input: peripheral blood. This TCR came from a woman aged 40 to 55 who had recovered from COVID-19. CDR3: CASSFGPSSYNEQFF. The CDR3 bases are TGTGCCAGCAGCTTTGGTCCGAGCTCCTACAATGAGCAGTTCTTC. Full variable domain (missing parts from reference TRBV7-3 and TRBJ2-1): GAGVSQTPSNKVTEKGKYVELRCDPISGHTALYWYRQSLGQGPEFLIYFQGTGAADDSGLPNDRFFAVRPEGSVSTLKIQRTERGDSAVYLCASSFGPSSYNEQFFGPGTRLTVL.